This record concerns one TCR beta chain sequence. This specimen belongs to a study of blood T cell repertoires in COVID-19. About the research overall: The study drew acute and convalescent COVID-19 samples from the United States, Italy and Spain. T cells, B-cell-depleted T cells, or PBMCs supplied cDNA or gDNA.

The germline gives CDR1 SGHTA, CDR2 FQGTGA. The CDR3 extends over 15 amino acids. Trimming left V 5 bases short and J 0 bases short, with 11 bases between. How the authors handled the data: Estimated nucleated cell counts came from reference gene primer amplification. The protocol was immunoSEQ multiplex PCR, while the TCRdb copy is restricted to in-frame clones and leaves out a portion. V, J and clone size derive from that table, while D and trimming were established from the DNA sequence. The sample contains some 190,000 clones, about 83% of which appear only once. This chain connects TRBV7-3 to TRBJ2-4; tentatively, D is TRBD1 (5 bases). The sequence came from a woman aged 70-85 years with active or convalescent COVID-19. Sample: peripheral blood. This CDR3 is CASSMTEKAKNIQYF. CDR3 nucleotide sequence: TGTGCCAGCAGCATGACAGAGAAAGCCAAAAACATTCAGTACTTC.